This entry describes one TCR beta chain. The data were taken from a study of T-cell reconstitution after alpha-beta-depleted transplantation in children. Trimming removed 3 bases from V and 4 bases from J, with 15 bases in between. The CDR3 has 15 amino acids. The germline V gene encodes CDR1 SGHKS and CDR2 YYEKEE (reference sequence). Construction of the TCRbeta library involved unique molecular identifiers. One entry per CDR3 protein results from TCRdb running MiXCR on the PCR reads. The sample contains hundreds of thousands of distinct CDR3 sequences, approximately 9% of which appear only once. The sequence was obtained from a human donor who donated a stem cell graft to a child with acute lymphoblastic leukemia. The starting material was PBMCs from the stem cell graft donor, obtained from the stem cell graft. J is TRBJ2-3 and V is TRBV5-5; the D gene is possibly TRBD2 (6 bases). This chain's CDR3 is CASSSRGTTPDTQYF. For the CDR3, the DNA is TGTGCCAGCAGCTCCCGGGGGACGACCCCAGATACGCAGTATTTT.